This record concerns one TCR beta chain sequence. Its antigen is unidentified. This CDR3 is 15 amino acids long. J was trimmed by 4 bases and V by 6 bases; bases with no gene match: 8. Germline V lookup: CDR1 SQVTM, CDR2 ANQGSEA. Naive CD8 isolation took CD45RO-negative cells positively selected for CCR7 and excluded terminally differentiated effector memory CD45RA+ cells. Assay: immunoSEQ multiplex PCR; the TCRdb copy retains only in-frame clones and omits some. The data show some 2,100,000 clones, with about 93% seen just once and about 1.8% held by the top ten. These data are taken from a study of shared clonotypes between healthy human individuals. Whole-study findings and limits: Sequencing of the sorted subsets was shown by rarefaction to be incomplete despite large depth. With four donors compared, around 4.7% of naive CD4 clonotypes were shared. Relative to clonotypes present in all four donors, those not shared had lower generation probabilities.

Sequencing was carried out using naive CD8+ T cells from PBMCs. The receptor's source is a man aged 18 to 30 in good health. Some clones in this sample may be carry-over from other donors' samples. The genes are TRBV29-1 and TRBJ2-1; 11 bases fit TRBD2. The CDR3 spells CSVDSGTSGYNEQFF. DNA of the CDR3: TGCAGCGTGGACTCCGGGACTAGCGGATACAATGAGCAGTTCTTC.